A selection of T cell receptor beta chains follows, all from one sample in a study of long-term antiretroviral therapy in people with HIV. Here immunoSEQ multiplex PCR was the method, and the copy in TCRdb shows in-frame clones only, minus some. The sample lists about 20,000 clones, around 82% occurring once. Sequenced here: unsorted PBMCs, sampled 2.4 to 2.5 years after starting antiretroviral therapy. The receptors were gathered from a middle-aged man with HIV. Both conserved end residues are part of each CDR3. The D gene is left open where the match is weak. Size values are once, few and many counts, or a class for expanded clones, and some rows have none.

J gene,V gene,D gene,clone size,CDR3 DNA,CDR3 protein
TRBJ2-7,TRBV9,.,.,TGTGCCAGCAGCGTTGAGGGGCTGGGGTCCTACGAGCAGTACTTC,CASSVEGLGSYEQYF
TRBJ1-1,TRBV2,TRBD1,.,TGTGCCAGCAGTGAAGAAGGGTCAGGGGGATTCGGCACTGAAGCTTTCTTT,CASSEEGSGGFGTEAFF
TRBJ1-2,TRBV29-1,TRBD1,.,TGCAGCGTTGAATCTGGACAGGGTTGGTTGGCGTCTTATGGCTACACCTTC,CSVESGQGWLASYGYTF
TRBJ2-7,TRBV18,.,.,TGTGCCAGCTCACCACGCGACAGAGACTACGAGCAGTACTTC,CASSPRDRDYEQYF
TRBJ1-4,TRBV27,.,.,TGTGCCAGCAGTTTCAAGGGGACTAATGAAAAACTGTTTTTT,CASSFKGTNEKLFF
TRBJ1-2,TRBV27,TRBD1,.,TGTGCCAGCAGTTGGACAGGGGGGACAGATGGCTACACCTTC,CASSWTGGTDGYTF
TRBJ2-2,TRBV6-5,TRBD1,.,TGTGCCAGCAGCCTCCGGACAGGAAGGCACGGGGAGCTGTTTTTT,CASSLRTGRHGELFF
TRBJ2-7,TRBV11-2,.,.,TGTGCCAGCAGCTTAGATCCAGGGAGCTACGAGCAGTACTTC,CASSLDPGSYEQYF
TRBJ2-5,TRBV5-4,TRBD2,.,TGTGCCAGCAGCTTGGCGGCTAGCGGGATCGAGACCCAGTACTTC,CASSLAASGIETQYF
TRBJ1-1,TRBV7-9,TRBD1,.,TGTGCCAGCAGCCCGGGGACAGGGGGCGCTGGGAGGTTGAACACTGAAGCTTTCTTT,CASSPGTGGAGRLNTEAFF
TRBJ2-7,TRBV5-8,.,.,TGTGCCAGCAGCCATCCGGGACATGGAAACTACGAGCAGTACTTC,CASSHPGHGNYEQYF
TRBJ1-2,TRBV19,.,.,TGTGCCAGTAGTGGCGCCAGAGCTAACTATGGCTACACCTTC,CASSGARANYGYTF
TRBJ1-1,TRBV6-5,.,.,TGTGTCGGAGGAGATGAAGCTTTCTTT,CVGGDEAFF
TRBJ2-3,TRBV30,.,.,TGTGCCTGGAGTGTACTGGACCAGCGGGATACGCAGTATTTT,CAWSVLDQRDTQYF
TRBJ2-3,TRBV19,.,.,TGTGCCAGTAGTATGGCGAACACAGATACGCAGTATTTT,CASSMANTDTQYF
TRBJ2-3,TRBV7-7,TRBD1,.,TGTGCCAGCAGCGTAGACAGGGGAGATACGCAGTATTTT,CASSVDRGDTQYF
TRBJ1-5,TRBV19,.,medium-sized,TGTGCCAGTAGTATTTGGCAGGGTGGGGATCAGCCCCAGCATTTT,CASSIWQGGDQPQHF
TRBJ1-5,TRBV5-5,.,.,TGTGCCAGCAGCGGGGGACTCTATAGCAATCAGCCCCAGCATTTT,CASSGGLYSNQPQHF
TRBJ1-2,TRBV19,.,.,TGTGCCAGTAAAGTCGGCAGCTATGGCTACACCTTC,CASKVGSYGYTF
TRBJ2-7,TRBV25-1,.,.,TGTGCCAGCGGGAGTCGAGGGAAAAGGTACGAGCAGTACTTC,CASGSRGKRYEQYF
TRBJ1-2,TRBV27,.,.,TGTGCCAGCAGTTTAAGGTTAGGGGCTCCCCCCTATGGCTACACCTTC,CASSLRLGAPPYGYTF
TRBJ2-2,TRBV7-3,.,.,TGTGCCAGCAGCTTACAGGCCGCGAGGGGGGAGCTGTTTTTT,CASSLQAARGELFF
TRBJ2-7,TRBV6-6,.,once,TGTGCCAGCATCCCAAGGGGTGACGGCAGCTACGAGCAGTACTTC,CASIPRGDGSYEQYF
TRBJ2-3,TRBV10-1,.,.,TGCGCCAGCGACGCAGATACGCAGTATTTT,CASDADTQYF
TRBJ2-7,TRBV6-1,.,.,TGTGCCAGCACGGACCCTTTGGCCGAGCAGTACTTC,CASTDPLAEQYF
TRBJ2-1,TRBV11-3,TRBD2,.,TGTGCCAGCAGCTTAGAGGTGCGGGAGGGCCGGAATGAGCAGTTCTTC,CASSLEVREGRNEQFF
TRBJ2-1,TRBV4-1,.,.,TGCGCCAGCAGCCAAGTTTCCCGGGGCTACAATGAGCAGTTCTTC,CASSQVSRGYNEQFF
TRBJ2-7,TRBV6-5,.,.,TGTGCCAGCAGTTACTTCCGGCCGCCCTACGAGCAGTACTTC,CASSYFRPPYEQYF
TRBJ1-5,TRBV2,.,.,TGTGCCAGCAGTCCAGATCTTAGCAATCAGCCCCAGCATTTT,CASSPDLSNQPQHF
TRBJ2-7,TRBV4-3,.,.,TGCGCCAGCAGCCAAGATCCAGGGAGATACGAGCAGTACTTC,CASSQDPGRYEQYF
TRBJ2-7,TRBV9,TRBD1,.,TGTGCCAGCAGCGGACAGGGGGCCGAGCAGTACTTC,CASSGQGAEQYF
TRBJ2-7,TRBV4-3,TRBD1,once,TGCGCCAGCAGCCCCTTACCCCCGGGACAGGGCCTTCGGGAGCAGTACTTC,CASSPLPPGQGLREQYF
TRBJ1-3,TRBV4-3,TRBD1,.,TGCGCCAGCAGCCCCGCAGGGGGCGGAAACACCATATATTTT,CASSPAGGGNTIYF
TRBJ1-2,TRBV29-1,TRBD1,.,TGCAGCGTCTCGGGGGTAGGGACAGGGCAAGGCTACACCTTC,CSVSGVGTGQGYTF
TRBJ1-1,TRBV6-5,.,.,TGTGCCAGCAGTTACTCGAGTGGGGGGGACACTGAAGCTTTCTTT,CASSYSSGGDTEAFF
TRBJ2-7,TRBV6-5,.,.,TGTGCCAGCAGTTACTCGATTGGGGGAAGCTCCTACGAGCAGTACTTC,CASSYSIGGSSYEQYF
TRBJ2-7,TRBV7-9,.,.,TGTGCCAGCAGCTTAGTAGGCTCCCACGAGCAGTACTTC,CASSLVGSHEQYF
TRBJ2-5,TRBV9,TRBD1,.,TGTGCCAGCAGCGGGGGACAGGGAGCTGGAGAGACCCAGTACTTC,CASSGGQGAGETQYF
TRBJ2-1,TRBV18,.,.,TGTGCCAGCTCACCAGGCTTTTTGGGGGCGAATAATGAGCAGTTCTTC,CASSPGFLGANNEQFF
TRBJ1-5,TRBV28,TRBD1,.,TGTGCCAGCAGTTTGAGGGGGCGAGGCAATCAGCCCCAGCATTTT,CASSLRGRGNQPQHF